Detailed here is one T cell receptor beta chain. Unmatched junction bases numbered 3, after V lost 3 bases and J lost 0 bases. The CDR3 is made up of 16 amino acids. CDR1 is SGHRS and CDR2 is YFSETQ in the germline V gene. This record comes from a study of cytomegalovirus exposure and HLA in healthy donors. The PCR ran on 60 Vbeta and 13 Jbeta primers. Libraries were prepared by immunoSEQ multiplex PCR; TCRdb keeps only in-frame clonotypes and omits some of them. The top ten clones hold approximately 1.5% of a sample with around 160,000 clones, approximately 88% of them seen once. The sequence came from a woman aged 18-29 years in good health and CMV-seronegative. The chain has TRBV5-1 and TRBJ2-2, with 9 bases lining up with TRBD2. Sequenced material: PBMCs. CDR3 region: CASSSSGATNTGELFF. As DNA, the CDR3 is TGCGCCAGCAGCTCTAGCGGGGCGACGAACACCGGGGAGCTGTTTTTT.